The 11 T cell receptor beta chains reported below all come from one sample, sequenced in a study of blood T cell repertoires in COVID-19. The table came from immunoSEQ multiplex PCR; TCRdb's copy has only in-frame clones and leaves some out. The sample records tens of thousands of clones, 88% being singletons. Input material: peripheral blood. The receptors come from a man in his 60s with active COVID-19.

The CDR3 sequence: CASSYRVGTSGNTIYF. CDR3 nucleotides: TGTGCCAGTAGTTACAGGGTCGGGACGTCTGGAAACACCATATATTTT. This rearrangement joins TRBV19 to TRBJ1-3, with D tentatively TRBD1 (6 bases). The CDR3 sequence is 16 residues long. V dropped 5 bases and J dropped 1 base, with 15 bases sitting between them. In germline, CDR1 is LNHDA, CDR2 SQIVND (reference sequence). The complete variable domain, with remaining parts taken from reference TRBV19 and TRBJ1-3, reads DGGITQSPKYLFRKEGQNVTLSCEQNLNHDAMYWYRQDPGQGLRLIYYSQIVNDFQKGDIAEGYSVSREKKESFPLTVTSAQKNPTAFYLCASSYRVGTSGNTIYFGEGSWLTVV.

The V call is TRBV6-5, the J call TRBJ1-5; weak D call: TRBD1 (5 bases). There are 14 residues in the CDR3. In germline, CDR1 is MNHEY, CDR2 SVGAGI. The V gene lost 2 bases and the J gene lost 7 bases, with 12 bases spanning the gap. The CDR3 protein is CASSYDDSWQPQHF. CDR3 DNA: TGTGCCAGCAGTTACGATGACAGCTGGCAGCCCCAGCATTTT.

The rearrangement uses TRBV3-1 (or the pseudogene TRBV3-2) and TRBJ2-2; 7 nucleotides agree with TRBD2. The CDR3 runs to 18 residues. J lost 1 base, V lost 3 bases, and 11 bases had no gene match. Per germline, CDR1 LGHDT and CDR2 YNNKEL (reference sequence). CDR3 residues: CASSQATGGLRNTGELFF. As DNA, the CDR3 is TGTGCCAGCAGCCAGGCTACGGGGGGACTCCGGAACACCGGGGAGCTGTTTTTT.

The chain links TRBV11-2 to TRBJ2-1, with 7 bases that match TRBD1. V lost 1 base, J lost 5 bases, and 11 bases stayed unmatched. The CDR3 sequence is 17 residues long. In germline, CDR1 is SGHAT, CDR2 FQNNGV. The CDR3 nucleotides are TGTGCCAGCAGCTTAGCCCCACCCCTCGACAGGGACAATGAGCAGTTCTTC. Protein sequence: CASSLAPPLDRDNEQFF.

This clone showed up just a few times. The chain joins TRBV7-8 to TRBJ1-1, with unresolved D. Trimming left V 5 bases short and J 4 bases short, with 20 bases between. Germline V CDR1 and CDR2: SGHVS, FQNEAQ. The CDR3 extends over 16 amino acids. In DNA, the CDR3 is TGTGCCAGCAGCCGGTGGGAGGGAGGGTCGGCCACTGAAGCTTTCTTT. Translated: CASSRWEGGSATEAFF.

The J gene is TRBJ2-1, the V gene TRBV19, with 12 nucleotides matching TRBD2. The CDR3 is 19 amino acids. The germline CDR1 and CDR2 sequences are LNHDA and SQIVND (reference sequence). V lost 4 bases to trimming and J lost 0 bases; unmatched junction nucleotides: 10. CDR3 amino acids: CASSRKGLAGPSSYNEQFF. The CDR3 nucleotides are TGTGCCAGTAGTAGAAAGGGACTAGCGGGTCCCTCCTCCTACAATGAGCAGTTCTTC.

V and J are TRBV5-1 and TRBJ1-2; D ambiguous. The CDR3 contains 15 residues. Germline values: CDR1 SGHRS, CDR2 YFSETQ. V was cut by 4 bases and J by 6 bases, with 19 bases left in between. DNA of the CDR3: TGCGCCAGCAGCGGACTCAGTAATCCGATAGATGGCTACACCTTC. Amino acids: CASSGLSNPIDGYTF.

This clone was picked up a small number of times. The chain is built from TRBV4-1 and TRBJ2-1; the match to TRBD2 covers 7 bases. The CDR3 length is 17 residues. Unmatched junction bases numbered 22, after V lost 8 bases and J lost 9 bases. Per germline, CDR1 MGHRA and CDR2 YSYEKL. The CDR3 nucleotides read TGCGCCAGCTCAACCTTTCTTTGGAGGGAGGGCCTCACTGAGCAGTTCTTC. The encoded protein is CASSTFLWREGLTEQFF.

V is TRBV9 and J is TRBJ2-1, with D maybe TRBD1 (6 bases). Trimming removed 3 bases from V and 8 bases from J, with 21 bases in between. CDR3 length equals 16 residues. In germline, CDR1 is SGDLS, CDR2 YYNGEE. The CDR3 here is CASSARGGQDGDEQFF. The CDR3 region has the DNA TGTGCCAGCAGCGCGAGAGGGGGACAAGATGGCGATGAGCAGTTCTTC.

V gene TRBV7-8 combines with J gene TRBJ2-7; TRBD2 agrees at 11 bases. The CDR3 is 16 residues long. Germline V gene lookup returns CDR1 SGHVS and CDR2 FQNEAQ. With 5 bases clipped from V and 0 bases from J, the junction kept 6 bases outside the gene matches. The CDR3 reads CASSHGTSGNSYEQYF. CDR3 coding DNA: TGTGCCAGCAGCCACGGGACTAGCGGAAACTCCTACGAGCAGTACTTC.

As to this clone: Other nucleotide sequences from this sample produce the same CDR3. V usage is TRBV28 and J usage is TRBJ2-7; D not certain. Germline loops: CDR1 MDHEN, CDR2 SYDVKM. This CDR3 is built from 12 residues. V was shortened by 5 bases and J by 7 bases, with 12 bases between the two germline ends. DNA of the CDR3: TGTGCCAGCAGTCCCCCGACTCAGGAGCAGTACTTC. Its protein is CASSPPTQEQYF.